This T cell receptor beta chain was obtained from a study of blood T cell repertoires in COVID-19. Study details: COVID-19 samples, acute and convalescent, were from the United States, Italy and Spain. Sample material is recorded as cDNA or gDNA derived from T cells, B-cell-depleted T cells, or PBMCs.

Per the original methods: Reference gene primer amplification in the assay estimated nucleated cell counts. Only in-frame clones appear in the TCRdb table, and some are missing; sequencing was by immunoSEQ multiplex PCR. V and J calls and clone size follow that table, whereas D and trimming were derived from the DNA. The table includes 230,000 or so clones, around 86% detected once. Sample: peripheral blood. This TCR was sampled from a human donor in a cohort sampled during active COVID-19.

The CDR3 region is CATSSRRTLISGNTIYF. Here the CDR3 DNA reads TGTGCCACCAGCAGTCGTAGGACACTGATCTCTGGAAACACCATATATTTT. The V and J genes are TRBV15 and TRBJ1-3; D is possibly TRBD1 (5 bases). This CDR3 has 17 amino acids. V was trimmed by 3 bases and J by 0 bases, leaving 15 bases between them. Germline V gene sequence: CDR1 LNHNV, CDR2 YYDKDF (reference sequence).